This T cell receptor (beta chain) was sequenced for a study of CD8 T cells in Susac syndrome. Findings and caveats of the study: It was acknowledged by the study that relatively few individuals were included in its TCR sequencing and HLA analysis.

Germline V CDR1 and CDR2: LNHDA, SQIVND (reference sequence). V dropped 3 bases and J dropped 4 bases, with 15 bases sitting between them. The CDR3 has 15 amino acids. TCR beta was sequenced from blood CD8+ and CD4+ T cells. Negative magnetic isolation gave CD8+ and CD4+ cells; FACS enriched CD8+ TEMRA. An input of about 0.5 to 1 ug of RNA was subjected to reverse transcription using random hexamers. Amplification of TCR beta CDR3 by immunoSEQ multiplex PCR spanned 54 Vbeta and 13 Jbeta. Each CDR3 protein is one row after TCRdb ran MiXCR on the immunoSEQ multiplex PCR reads. The sample includes about 130,000 distinct CDR3 sequences, roughly 80% seen only once; the top ten take roughly 0.53%. As to this clonotype: Its antigen is undetermined.

The rearrangement uses TRBV19 and TRBJ2-5; D is perhaps TRBD2 (6 bases). The TCR comes from a human donor with multiple sclerosis. Sequences were obtained from CD8+ T cells from PBMCs. Here the CDR3 reads CASSMGRGSLETQYF. CDR3 DNA: TGTGCCAGTAGTATGGGGCGGGGTAGCCTAGAGACCCAGTACTTC.